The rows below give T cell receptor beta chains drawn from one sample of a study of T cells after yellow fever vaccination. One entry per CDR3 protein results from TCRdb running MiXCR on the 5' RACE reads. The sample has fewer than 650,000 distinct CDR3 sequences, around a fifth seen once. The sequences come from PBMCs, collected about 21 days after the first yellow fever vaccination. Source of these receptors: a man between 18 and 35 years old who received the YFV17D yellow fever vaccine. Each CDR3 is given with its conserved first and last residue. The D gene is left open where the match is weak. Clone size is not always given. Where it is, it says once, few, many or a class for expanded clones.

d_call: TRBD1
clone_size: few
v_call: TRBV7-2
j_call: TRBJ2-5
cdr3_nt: TGTGCCAGCAGCTACGGGACAGACTGGGGGGAGACCCAGTACTTC
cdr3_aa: CASSYGTDWGETQYF

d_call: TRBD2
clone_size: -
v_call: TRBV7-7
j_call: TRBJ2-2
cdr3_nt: TGTGCCAGCAGCCCAGCGGGGGTAGCCGGGGAGCTGTTTTTT
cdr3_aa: CASSPAGVAGELFF

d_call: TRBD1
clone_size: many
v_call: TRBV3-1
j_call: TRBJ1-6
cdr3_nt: TGTGCCAGCAGCCAGGGACAGGGGTATTCACCCCTCCACTTT
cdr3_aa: CASSQGQGYSPLHF

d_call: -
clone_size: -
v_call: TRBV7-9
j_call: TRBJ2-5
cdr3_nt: TGTGCCAGCAGCTTAGGGGACAATGTTGGAGAGACCCAGTACTTC
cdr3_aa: CASSLGDNVGETQYF

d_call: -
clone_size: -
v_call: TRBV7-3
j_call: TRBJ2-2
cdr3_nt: TGTGCCAGCAGCTTAGGCGCCCGGGGTTACACCGGGGAGCTGTTTTTT
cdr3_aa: CASSLGARGYTGELFF

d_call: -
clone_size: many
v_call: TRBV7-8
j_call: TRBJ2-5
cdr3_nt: TGTGCCAGCAGTTTTGGGCCTCAAGAGACCCAGTACTTC
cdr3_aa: CASSFGPQETQYF

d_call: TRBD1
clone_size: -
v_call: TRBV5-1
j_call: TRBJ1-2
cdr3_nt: TGCGCCAGCAGCGAGGGGGCGGAAGGCTACACCTTC
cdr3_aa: CASSEGAEGYTF

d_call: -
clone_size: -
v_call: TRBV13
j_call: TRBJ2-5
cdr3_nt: TGTGCCAGCAGCCACGGAGTAAAGGGGACCCAGTACTTC
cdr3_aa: CASSHGVKGTQYF

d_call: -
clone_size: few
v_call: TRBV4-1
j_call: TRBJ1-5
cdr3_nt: TGCGCCAGCAGCCAAGACAGGTTCAATCAGCCCCAGCATTTT
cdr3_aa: CASSQDRFNQPQHF

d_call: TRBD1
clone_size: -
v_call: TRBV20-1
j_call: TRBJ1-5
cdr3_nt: TGCAGTGCTCACAGGGGAAGAGGCAATCAGCCCCAGCATTTT
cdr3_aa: CSAHRGRGNQPQHF

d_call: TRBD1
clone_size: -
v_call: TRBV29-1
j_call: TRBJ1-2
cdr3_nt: TGCAGCGGGGGACAGGGCTCCATTGGCTACACCTTC
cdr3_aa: CSGGQGSIGYTF

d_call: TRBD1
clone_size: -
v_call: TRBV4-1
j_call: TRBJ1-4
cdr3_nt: TGCGCCAGCAGCCCTCCGAGACAGGGGGCGATAGAAAAACTGTTTTTT
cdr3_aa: CASSPPRQGAIEKLFF

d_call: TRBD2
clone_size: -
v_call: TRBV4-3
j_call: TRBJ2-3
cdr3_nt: TGCGCCAGCAGCCCATTCATCCTAGCGGGGACCACAGATACGCAGTATTTT
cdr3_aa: CASSPFILAGTTDTQYF

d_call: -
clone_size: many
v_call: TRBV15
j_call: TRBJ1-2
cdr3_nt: TGTGCCACCAGCAGAGATCCCCGGAGCGACGTGCATGGCTACACCTTC
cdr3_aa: CATSRDPRSDVHGYTF

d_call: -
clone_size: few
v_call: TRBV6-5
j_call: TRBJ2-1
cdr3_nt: TGTGCCAGCAGTTACGGGACTCAGTCCTACAATGAGCAGTTCTTC
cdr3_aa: CASSYGTQSYNEQFF

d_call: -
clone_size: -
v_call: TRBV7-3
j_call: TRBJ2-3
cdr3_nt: TGTGCCAGCAGCTCAGCAGGGTCGACAGATACGCAGTATTTT
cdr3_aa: CASSSAGSTDTQYF

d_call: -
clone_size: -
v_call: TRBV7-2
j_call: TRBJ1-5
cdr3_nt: TGTGCCAGCAGCTTACACGGACCGGGGAGCAATCAGCCCCAGCATTTT
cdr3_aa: CASSLHGPGSNQPQHF

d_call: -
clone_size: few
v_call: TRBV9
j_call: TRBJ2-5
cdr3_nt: TGTGCCAGCAGCCGTAGTGGGGGGTTTGAAGAGACCCAGTACTTC
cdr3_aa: CASSRSGGFEETQYF

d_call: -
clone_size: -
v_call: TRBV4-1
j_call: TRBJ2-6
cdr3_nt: TGCGCCAGCAGCCAAACCTCGGCCGCTTCGCTTGTGGGGGCCAACGTCCTGACTTTC
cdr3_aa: CASSQTSAASLVGANVLTF

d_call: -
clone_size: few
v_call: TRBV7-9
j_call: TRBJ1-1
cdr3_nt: TGTGCCAGCAGTTACACAGCGTCGAACACTGAAGCTTTCTTT
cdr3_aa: CASSYTASNTEAFF

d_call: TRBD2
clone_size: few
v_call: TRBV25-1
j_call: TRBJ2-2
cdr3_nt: TGTGCCAGCAGTGATCCCCGCGGGGGGAACACCGGGGAGCTGTTTTTT
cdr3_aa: CASSDPRGGNTGELFF

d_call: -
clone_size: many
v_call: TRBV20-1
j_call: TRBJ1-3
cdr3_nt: TGCAGTGCGGGGACTGTTCCGAGGGATGTAATCTCTGGAAACACCATATATTTT
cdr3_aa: CSAGTVPRDVISGNTIYF

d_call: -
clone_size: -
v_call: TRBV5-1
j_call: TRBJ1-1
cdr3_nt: TGCGCCAGCAGCTTGGAAGTTTCTAGCGTCACTGAAGCTTTCTTT
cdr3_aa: CASSLEVSSVTEAFF

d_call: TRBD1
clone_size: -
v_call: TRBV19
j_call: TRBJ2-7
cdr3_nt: TGTGCCAGCCACGGGGACAGCTCCTACGAGCAGTACTTC
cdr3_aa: CASHGDSSYEQYF

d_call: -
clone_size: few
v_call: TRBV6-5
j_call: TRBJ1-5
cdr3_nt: TGTGCCAGCAGTTACCGGGAGATGGGCAATCAGCCCCAGCATTTT
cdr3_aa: CASSYREMGNQPQHF

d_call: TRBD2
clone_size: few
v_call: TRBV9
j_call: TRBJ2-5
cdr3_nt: TGTGCCAGCAGCGTTGGACTAGCGGGGCGTGAGACCCAGTACTTC
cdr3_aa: CASSVGLAGRETQYF

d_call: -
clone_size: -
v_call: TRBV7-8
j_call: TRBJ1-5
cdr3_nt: TGTGCCAGCAGCTTGGTTTATAGCAATCAGCCCCAGCATTTT
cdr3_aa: CASSLVYSNQPQHF

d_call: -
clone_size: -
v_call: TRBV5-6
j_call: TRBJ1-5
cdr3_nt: TGTGCCAGCAGCTTGGCCTCATGGGGTGTTGGCTATAGCAATCAGCCCCAGCATTTT
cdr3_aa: CASSLASWGVGYSNQPQHF

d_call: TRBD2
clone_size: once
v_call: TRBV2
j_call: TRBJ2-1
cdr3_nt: TGTGCCAGCAGAGAAAGGACTAGCGGGGGCACAAGCTCCTACAATGAGCAGTTCTTC
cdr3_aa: CASRERTSGGTSSYNEQFF

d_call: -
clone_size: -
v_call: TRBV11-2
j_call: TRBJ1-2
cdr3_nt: TGTGCCAGCAGCTTAGATGCGCGGCAGGGAAGTTTAGGGGTTTATGGCTACACCTTC
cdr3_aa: CASSLDARQGSLGVYGYTF

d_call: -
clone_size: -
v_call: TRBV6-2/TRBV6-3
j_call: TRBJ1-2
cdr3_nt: TGTGCCAGCAGTTATCCACTAGGAGGCTACACCTTC
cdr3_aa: CASSYPLGGYTF

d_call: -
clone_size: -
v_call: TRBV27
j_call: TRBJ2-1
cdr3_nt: TGTGCCAGCAGTCCGACCCCGTGGGATGAGCAGTTCTTC
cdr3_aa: CASSPTPWDEQFF

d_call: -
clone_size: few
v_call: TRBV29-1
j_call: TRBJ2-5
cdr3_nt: TGCAGCGTTAAATTTCCAGGCGTTCAAGAGACCCAGTACTTC
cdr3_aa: CSVKFPGVQETQYF

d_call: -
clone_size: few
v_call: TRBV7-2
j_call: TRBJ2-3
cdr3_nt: TGTGCCAGCAGCTTGAACGCGGATACGCAGTATTTT
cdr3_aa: CASSLNADTQYF

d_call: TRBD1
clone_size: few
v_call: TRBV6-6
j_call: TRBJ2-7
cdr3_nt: TGTGCCAGCAGTTACCGGACAGGTGGAGGATACTACGAGCAGTACTTC
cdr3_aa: CASSYRTGGGYYEQYF

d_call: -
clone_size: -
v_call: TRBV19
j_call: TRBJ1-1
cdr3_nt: TGTGCCAGTAGTACCCGCGGAAGCACTGAAGCTTTCTTT
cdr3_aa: CASSTRGSTEAFF

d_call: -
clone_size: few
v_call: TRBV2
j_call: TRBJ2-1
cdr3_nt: TGTGCCAGCAGTGAAGGTTGGGATGAGCAGTTCTTC
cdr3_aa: CASSEGWDEQFF

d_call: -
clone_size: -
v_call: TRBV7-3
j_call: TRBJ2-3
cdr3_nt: TGTGCCAGCAGCTTAAACAGGGCAAACACAGATACGCAGTATTTT
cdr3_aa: CASSLNRANTDTQYF

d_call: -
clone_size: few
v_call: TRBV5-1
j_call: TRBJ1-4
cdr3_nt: TGCGCCAGCAGCTTGATCCCAGGCGCCTCAACTAATGAAAAACTGTTTTTT
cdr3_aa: CASSLIPGASTNEKLFF

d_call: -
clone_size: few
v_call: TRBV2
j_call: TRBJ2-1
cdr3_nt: TGTGCCATCAGGGGGGTGGAGCGGGGGCGTGTTGAGCAGTTCTTC
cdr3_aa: CAIRGVERGRVEQFF

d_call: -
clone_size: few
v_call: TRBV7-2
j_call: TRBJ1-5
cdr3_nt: TGTGCCAGCAGCTCTTCGTCAGGGACCCAGCCCCAGCATTTT
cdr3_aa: CASSSSSGTQPQHF

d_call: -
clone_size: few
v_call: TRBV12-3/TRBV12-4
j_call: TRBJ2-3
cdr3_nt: TGTGCCAGCACTACACAAAGTGGGGATACGCAGTATTTT
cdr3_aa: CASTTQSGDTQYF

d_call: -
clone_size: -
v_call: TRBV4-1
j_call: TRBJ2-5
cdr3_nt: TGCGCCAGCAGCCAAGACCACTCCACACAAGAGACCCAGTACTTC
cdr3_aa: CASSQDHSTQETQYF

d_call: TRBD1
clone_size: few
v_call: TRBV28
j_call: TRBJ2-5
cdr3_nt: TGTGCCAGCAGTTACAGGGGGCACCAAGAGACCCAGTACTTC
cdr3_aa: CASSYRGHQETQYF

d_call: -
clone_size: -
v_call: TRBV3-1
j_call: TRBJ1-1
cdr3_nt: TGTGCCAGCAGCCAGTACGACCTTTTGCCTGAAGCTTTCTTT
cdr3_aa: CASSQYDLLPEAFF